This T cell receptor (beta chain) was recorded in a study of T cell clusters in autoimmune cytopenias. Points from the study as a whole: Physiological T cell clusters of healthy donors were apparently absent in primary autoimmune cytopenia patients.

The CDR3 contains 14 residues. Per the germline V gene, CDR1 is SNHLY and CDR2 is FYNNEI. About this clonotype: Its antigen is not identified.

TRB rearrangements were amplified by touch-down multiplex PCR with mixed TRB-A/B primers. TCRdb re-called the multiplex PCR reads, yielding one record per CDR3 amino acid sequence without DNA. The sample totals about 2,000 distinct CDR3 sequences; its top ten clones hold around 6%. Each sample's input was 250 to 300 ng genomic DNA, roughly 38,000 genome equivalents. Sequencing was done on a sample of peripheral blood. The source is a human donor with an autoimmune cytopenia or autoimmune hepatitis (not recorded which). The chain couples TRBV2 to TRBJ2-5; the D gene TCRdb calls, TRBD2, cannot be checked with no DNA. CDR3 loop: CATHGGTSWGTQYF.